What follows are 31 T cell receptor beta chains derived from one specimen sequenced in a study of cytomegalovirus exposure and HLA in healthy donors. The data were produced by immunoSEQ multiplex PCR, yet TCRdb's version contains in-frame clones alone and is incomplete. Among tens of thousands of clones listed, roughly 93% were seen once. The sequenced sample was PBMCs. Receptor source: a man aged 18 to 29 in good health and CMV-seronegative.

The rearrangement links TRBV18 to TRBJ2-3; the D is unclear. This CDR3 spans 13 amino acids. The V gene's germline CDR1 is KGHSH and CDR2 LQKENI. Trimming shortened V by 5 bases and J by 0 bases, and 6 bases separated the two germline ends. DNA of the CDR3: TGTGCCAGCTCAGCCACTAGCACAGATACGCAGTATTTT. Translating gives CASSATSTDTQYF.

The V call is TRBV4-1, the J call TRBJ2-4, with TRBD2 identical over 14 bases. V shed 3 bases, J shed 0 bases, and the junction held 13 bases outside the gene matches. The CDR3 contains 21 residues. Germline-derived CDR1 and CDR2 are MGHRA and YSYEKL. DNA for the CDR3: TGCGCCAGCAGCCACCCCAAAGGGGGACTAGCGGGGGACATAGCCAAAAACATTCAGTACTTC. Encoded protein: CASSHPKGGLAGDIAKNIQYF.

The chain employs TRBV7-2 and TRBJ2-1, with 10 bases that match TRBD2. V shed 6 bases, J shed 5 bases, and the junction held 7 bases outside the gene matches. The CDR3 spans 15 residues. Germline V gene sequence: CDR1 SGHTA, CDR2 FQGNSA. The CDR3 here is CASSPLAGLNNEQFF. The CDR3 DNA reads TGTGCCAGCAGTCCACTAGCGGGGCTAAACAATGAGCAGTTCTTC. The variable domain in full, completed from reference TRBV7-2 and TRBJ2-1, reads GAGVSQSPSNKVTEKGKDVELRCDPISGHTALYWYRQSLGQGLEFLIYFQGNSAPDKSGLPSDRFSAERTGGSVSTLTIQRTQQEDSAVYLCASSPLAGLNNEQFFGPGTRLTVL.

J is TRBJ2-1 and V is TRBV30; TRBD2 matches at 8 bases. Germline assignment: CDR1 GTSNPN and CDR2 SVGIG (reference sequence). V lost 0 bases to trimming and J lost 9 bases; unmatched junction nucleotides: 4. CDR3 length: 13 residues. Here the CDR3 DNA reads TGTGCCTGGAGTGTACGCGGGGGGAGTGAGCAGTTCTTC. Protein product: CAWSVRGGSEQFF.

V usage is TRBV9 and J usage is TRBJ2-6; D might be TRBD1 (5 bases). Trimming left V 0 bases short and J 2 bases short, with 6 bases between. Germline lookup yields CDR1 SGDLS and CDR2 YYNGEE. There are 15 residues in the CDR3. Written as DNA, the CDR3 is TGTGCCAGCAGCGTAGAAGGGGCTGGGGCCAACGTCCTGACTTTC. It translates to CASSVEGAGANVLTF.

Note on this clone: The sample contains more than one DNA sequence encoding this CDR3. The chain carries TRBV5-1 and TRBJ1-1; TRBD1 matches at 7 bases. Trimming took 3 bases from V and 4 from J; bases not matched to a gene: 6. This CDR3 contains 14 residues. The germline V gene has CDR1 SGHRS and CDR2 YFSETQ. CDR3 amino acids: CASSSQTGATEAFF. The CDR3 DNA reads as TGCGCCAGCAGCTCGCAAACAGGGGCCACTGAAGCTTTCTTT.

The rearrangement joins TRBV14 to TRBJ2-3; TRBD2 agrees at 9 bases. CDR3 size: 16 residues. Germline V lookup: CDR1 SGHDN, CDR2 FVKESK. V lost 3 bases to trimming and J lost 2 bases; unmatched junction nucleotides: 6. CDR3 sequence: CASSHPGTSLTDTQYF. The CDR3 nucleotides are TGTGCCAGCAGCCACCCCGGGACTAGCCTCACAGATACGCAGTATTTT. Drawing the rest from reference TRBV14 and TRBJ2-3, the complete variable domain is EAGVTQFPSHSVIEKGQTVTLRCDPISGHDNLYWYRRVMGKEIKFLLHFVKESKQDESGMPNNRFLAERTGGTYSTLKVQPAELEDSGVYFCASSHPGTSLTDTQYFGPGTRLTVL.

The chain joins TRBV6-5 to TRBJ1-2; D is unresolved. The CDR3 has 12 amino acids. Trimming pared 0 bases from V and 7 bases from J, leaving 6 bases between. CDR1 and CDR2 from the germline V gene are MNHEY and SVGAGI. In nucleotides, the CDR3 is TGTGCCAGCAGTTACTCGAGGAGTGGCTACACCTTC. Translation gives CASSYSRSGYTF.

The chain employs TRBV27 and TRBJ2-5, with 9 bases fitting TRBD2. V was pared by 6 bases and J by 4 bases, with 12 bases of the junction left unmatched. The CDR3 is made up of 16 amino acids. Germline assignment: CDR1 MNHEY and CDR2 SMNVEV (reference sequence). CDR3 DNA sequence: TGTGCCAGCAGGCGCCAAAGCGGGGGGTCGGGAGAGACCCAGTACTTC. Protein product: CASRRQSGGSGETQYF.

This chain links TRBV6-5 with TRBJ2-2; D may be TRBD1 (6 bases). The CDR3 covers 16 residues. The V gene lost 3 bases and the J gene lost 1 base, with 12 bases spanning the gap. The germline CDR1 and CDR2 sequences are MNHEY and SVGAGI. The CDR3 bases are TGTGCCAGCAGTTATCCCTTACAGGGGAACACCGGGGAGCTGTTTTTT. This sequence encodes CASSYPLQGNTGELFF.

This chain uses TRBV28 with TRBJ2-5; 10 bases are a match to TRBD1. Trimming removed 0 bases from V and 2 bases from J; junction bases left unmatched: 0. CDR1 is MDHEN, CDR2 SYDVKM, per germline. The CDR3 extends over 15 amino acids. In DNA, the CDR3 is TGTGCCAGCAGTTTATGGGACAGGGGGCAAGAGACCCAGTACTTC. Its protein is CASSLWDRGQETQYF.

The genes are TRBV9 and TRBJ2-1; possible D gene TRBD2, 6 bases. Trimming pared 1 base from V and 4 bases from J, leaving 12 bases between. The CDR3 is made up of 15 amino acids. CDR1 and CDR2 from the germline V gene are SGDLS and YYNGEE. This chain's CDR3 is CASSVNSGKYNEQFF. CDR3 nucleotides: TGTGCCAGCAGCGTAAATAGCGGTAAATACAATGAGCAGTTCTTC.

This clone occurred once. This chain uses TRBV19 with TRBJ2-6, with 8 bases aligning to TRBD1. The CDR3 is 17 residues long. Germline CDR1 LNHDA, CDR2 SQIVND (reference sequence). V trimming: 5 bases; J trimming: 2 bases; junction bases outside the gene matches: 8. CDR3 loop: CASSPGQGVAGANVLTF. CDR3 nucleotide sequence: TGTGCCAGTAGTCCCGGACAGGGAGTTGCTGGGGCCAACGTCCTGACTTTC.

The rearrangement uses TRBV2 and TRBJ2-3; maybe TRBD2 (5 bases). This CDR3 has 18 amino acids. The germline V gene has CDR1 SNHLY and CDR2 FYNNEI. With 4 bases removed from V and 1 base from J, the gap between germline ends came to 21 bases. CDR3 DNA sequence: TGTGCCAGCAGTGGGCTAGCCCCGTCGTCAACTGGCACAGATACGCAGTATTTT. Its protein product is CASSGLAPSSTGTDTQYF.

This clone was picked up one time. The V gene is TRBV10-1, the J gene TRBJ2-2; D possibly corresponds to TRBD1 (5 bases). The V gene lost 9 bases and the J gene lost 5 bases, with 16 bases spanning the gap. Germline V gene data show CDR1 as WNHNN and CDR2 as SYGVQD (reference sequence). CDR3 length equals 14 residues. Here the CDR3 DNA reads TGCGCCAGTAATCAGGGCTCTAGGACCGGGGAGCTGTTTTTT. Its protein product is CASNQGSRTGELFF.

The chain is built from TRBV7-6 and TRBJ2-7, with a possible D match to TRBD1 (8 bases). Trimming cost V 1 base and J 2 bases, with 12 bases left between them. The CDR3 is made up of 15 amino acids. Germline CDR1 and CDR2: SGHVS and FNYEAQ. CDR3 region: CASSLERDRPYEQYF. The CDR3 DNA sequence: TGTGCCAGCAGCTTAGAGCGGGACAGGCCCTACGAGCAGTACTTC. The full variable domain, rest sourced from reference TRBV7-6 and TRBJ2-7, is GAGVSQSPRYKVTKRGQDVALRCDPISGHVSLYWYRQALGQGPEFLTYFNYEAQQDKSGLPNDRFSAERPEGSISTLTIQRTEQRDSAMYRCASSLERDRPYEQYFGPGTRLTVT.

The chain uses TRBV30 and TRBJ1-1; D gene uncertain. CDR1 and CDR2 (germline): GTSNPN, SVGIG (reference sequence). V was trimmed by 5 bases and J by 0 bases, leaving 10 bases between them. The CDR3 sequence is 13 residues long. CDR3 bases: TGTGCCTGGGGCCGAGCGTTGAACACTGAAGCTTTCTTT. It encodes CAWGRALNTEAFF.

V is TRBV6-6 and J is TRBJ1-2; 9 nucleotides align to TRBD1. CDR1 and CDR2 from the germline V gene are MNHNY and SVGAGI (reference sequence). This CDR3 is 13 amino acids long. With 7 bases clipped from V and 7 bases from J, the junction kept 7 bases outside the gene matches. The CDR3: CASIPGQGGGYTF. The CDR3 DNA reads TGTGCCAGCATACCGGGACAGGGTGGTGGCTACACCTTC.

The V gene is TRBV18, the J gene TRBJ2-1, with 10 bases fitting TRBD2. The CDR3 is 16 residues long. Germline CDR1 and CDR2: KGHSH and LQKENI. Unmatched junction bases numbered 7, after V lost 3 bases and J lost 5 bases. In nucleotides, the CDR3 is TGTGCCAGCTCACCTTTAGCGGGAGGAGGGCACAATGAGCAGTTCTTC. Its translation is CASSPLAGGGHNEQFF.

Written as DNA, the CDR3 is TGCGCCAGCAGCTCTCGACAGGACAGGGGCCCCATGAACACTGAAGCTTTCTTT. It is translated as CASSSRQDRGPMNTEAFF. The chain recombines TRBV5-1 with TRBJ1-1; 9 nucleotides line up with TRBD1. V lost 3 bases to trimming and J lost 0 bases; unmatched junction nucleotides: 12. Germline V gene data show CDR1 as SGHRS and CDR2 as YFSETQ. The CDR3 spans 18 residues.

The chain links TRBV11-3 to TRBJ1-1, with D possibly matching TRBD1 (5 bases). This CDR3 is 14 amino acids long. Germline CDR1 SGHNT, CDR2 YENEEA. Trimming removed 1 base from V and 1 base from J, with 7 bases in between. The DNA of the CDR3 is TGTGCCAGCAGCTTAGGACAGACGAACACTGAAGCTTTCTTT. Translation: CASSLGQTNTEAFF.

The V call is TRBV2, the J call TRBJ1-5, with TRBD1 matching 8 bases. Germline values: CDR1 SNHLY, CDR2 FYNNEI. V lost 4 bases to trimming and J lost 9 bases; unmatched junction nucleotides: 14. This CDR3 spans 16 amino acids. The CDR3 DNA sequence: TGTGCCAGCAGTGCACGACCGGACAGGGAGAAAGGGCCCCAGCATTTT. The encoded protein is CASSARPDREKGPQHF.

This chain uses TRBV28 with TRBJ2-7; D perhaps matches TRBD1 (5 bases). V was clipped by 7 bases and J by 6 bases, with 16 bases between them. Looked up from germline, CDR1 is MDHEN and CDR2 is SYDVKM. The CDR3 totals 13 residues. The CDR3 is CASIQTVKGEQYF. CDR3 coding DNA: TGTGCCAGCATTCAGACAGTTAAAGGCGAGCAGTACTTC.

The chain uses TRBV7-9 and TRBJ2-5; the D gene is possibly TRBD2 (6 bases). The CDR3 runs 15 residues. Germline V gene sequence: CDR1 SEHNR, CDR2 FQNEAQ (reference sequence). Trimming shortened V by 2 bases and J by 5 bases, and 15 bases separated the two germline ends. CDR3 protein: CASSLRAGRSETQYF. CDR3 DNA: TGTGCCAGCAGCTTAAGGGCAGGGAGGTCGGAGACCCAGTACTTC.

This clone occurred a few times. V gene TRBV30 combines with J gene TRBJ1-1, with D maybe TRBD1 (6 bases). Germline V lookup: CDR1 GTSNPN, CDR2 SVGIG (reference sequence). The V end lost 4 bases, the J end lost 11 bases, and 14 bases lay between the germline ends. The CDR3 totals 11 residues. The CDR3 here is CAWIGGARAFF. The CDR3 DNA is TGTGCCTGGATTGGGGGGGCGCGGGCTTTCTTT.

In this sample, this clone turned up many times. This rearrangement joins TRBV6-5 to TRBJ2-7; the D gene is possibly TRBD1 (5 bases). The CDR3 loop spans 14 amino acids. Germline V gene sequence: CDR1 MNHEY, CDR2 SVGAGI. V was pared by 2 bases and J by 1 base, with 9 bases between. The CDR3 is CASSYVSGSYEQYF. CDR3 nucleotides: TGTGCCAGCAGTTACGTTTCAGGGTCCTACGAGCAGTACTTC.

CDR3 region: CAWSIRGGTSIEAFF. As DNA, the CDR3 is TGTGCCTGGAGTATTCGAGGGGGAACATCGATTGAAGCTTTCTTT. The rearrangement links TRBV30 to TRBJ1-1; tentative D call: TRBD1 (6 bases). V gave up 2 bases and J gave up 7 bases, with 20 bases separating them. This CDR3 spans 15 amino acids. CDR1 GTSNPN and CDR2 SVGIG come from the germline V gene (reference sequence).

CDR3 DNA sequence: TGTGCCAGTCGGGACAGGGTTTTCCAGCCCCAGCATTTT. Protein: CASRDRVFQPQHF. The chain employs TRBV2 and TRBJ1-5, with 9 bases fitting TRBD1. The CDR3 length is 13 residues. With 9 bases clipped from V and 7 bases from J, the junction kept 7 bases outside the gene matches. The V gene's germline CDR1 is SNHLY and CDR2 FYNNEI.

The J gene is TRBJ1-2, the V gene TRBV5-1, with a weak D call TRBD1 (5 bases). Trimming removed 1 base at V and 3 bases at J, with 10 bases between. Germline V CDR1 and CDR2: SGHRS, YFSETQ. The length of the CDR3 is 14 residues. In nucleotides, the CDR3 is TGCGCCAGCAGCTTGCGACTAGGGGACTATGGCTACACCTTC. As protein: CASSLRLGDYGYTF.

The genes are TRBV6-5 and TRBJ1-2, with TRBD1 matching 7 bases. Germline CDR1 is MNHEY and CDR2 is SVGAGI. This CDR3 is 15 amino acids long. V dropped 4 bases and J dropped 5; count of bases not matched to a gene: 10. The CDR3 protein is CASSSQYRDRYGYTF. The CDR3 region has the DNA TGTGCCAGCAGTTCCCAGTACAGGGACAGATATGGCTACACCTTC.

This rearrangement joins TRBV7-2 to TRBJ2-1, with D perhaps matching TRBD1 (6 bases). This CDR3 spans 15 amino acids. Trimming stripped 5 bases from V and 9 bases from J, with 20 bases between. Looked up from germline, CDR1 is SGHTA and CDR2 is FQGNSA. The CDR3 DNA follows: TGTGCCAGCAGCCTCCGGGCCTCAGTAGGGGGTGAGCAGTTCTTC. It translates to CASSLRASVGGEQFF.